This T cell receptor (beta chain) was profiled in a study of blood T cell repertoires in COVID-19 (dated by TCRdb to the early 2020s). As for the study more broadly: The collaborator samples originated in the United States, Italy and Spain and spanned the acute and convalescent phases of COVID-19. A de-identified subject ID, COVID-19 status, age in years and sex were almost always included in the sample metadata. The repertoires were released in a freely available public database meant as a resource for research on the immune response to SARS-CoV-2. Where available, HLA class I and class II types were taken from metadata supplied by the sample provider and were not determined by assay-based typing. Subjects who had been exposed to COVID-19, were actively infected with it, or had recovered from it provided the deeply sampled blood TCRbeta repertoires that made up the dataset. The prospective study material was composed of cDNA or gDNA derived from T cells, B-cell-depleted T cells, or PBMCs. The samples were drawn from the first 160 participants of the ongoing ImmuneRACE study and from 1,254 subjects provided by 6 global collaborators. Paper-wide results and their limitations: Clinical and demographic metadata were provided uncurated, with the amount varying by source and participant.

As regards this clone: The clone's antigen remains unknown. Base qualities were left out, and no much larger clone turns up one base away.

A distance of 5 bases separates the germline ends of V and J, which lose 4 bases and 4 bases respectively. The CDR1 and CDR2 encoded by the germline V gene are SGHDN and FVKESK. Including the terminal cysteine and phenylalanine, the CDR3 comprises 11 residues. Only CDR3 DNA is held: 33 bases, read in frame from base 1. TCRbeta CDR3 regions were amplified from genomic DNA using the immunoSEQ Assay, a bias-controlled multiplex PCR. The authors processed their data as follows. Nucleated cell counts per sample were estimated from amplification of reference gene primers within the assay. To quantify the absolute abundance of each unique TCRbeta CDR3 rearrangement, sequence reads were collapsed and filtered. For each sample, productive Simpson clonality was calculated as the square root of Simpson's diversity index across productive rearrangements. TCRdb's version of the immuneACCESS table is confined to in-frame rearrangements and falls short of the full clone set. An unresolved V gene accounts for under half of the shortfall where checked; the remainder is of unknown origin. That table furnishes V, J and clone size, whereas the DNA furnished D and trimming. Present in this sample are some 150,000 clones, about 82% of which were seen just once. The top ten hold about 3.1% of the sample.

The collaborating institutions used their own protocols to collect whole blood in K2EDTA tubes. For TCRbeta analysis, collaborators shipped samples as frozen whole blood, isolated PBMCs, or DNA extracted from either of those sample types. Sequenced input: peripheral blood. This receptor was obtained from a woman between 40 and 50 years old with active or convalescent COVID-19. The rearranged chain carries TRBV14 and TRBJ2-7, with the D gene call left open. CDR3 protein: CASSLLYEQYF. The DNA sequence follows: TGTGCCAGCAGCCTATTATACGAGCAGTACTTC.